The clone carrying this TCR beta chain was recorded once. The source of the sample is a study of blood T cell repertoires in COVID-19. Overall study context: From T cells, B-cell-depleted T cells, or PBMCs came the material, which was cDNA or gDNA.

Germline assignment: CDR1 SGHTA and CDR2 FQGTGA. Germline trimming cut 6 bases from V and 3 bases from J; bases unmatched to any gene: 7. The CDR3 sequence is 14 residues long. One Seattle source followed patients from active infection through their disease course. Original data processing: Reference gene primers were amplified, and this amplification served to estimate nucleated cell counts. The protocol was immunoSEQ multiplex PCR, while the TCRdb copy is restricted to in-frame clones and leaves out a portion. D and trimming come from the DNA, and the V and J calls and clone size come from that table. The sample holds some 73,000 clones, more than 70% seen once.

This TCR came from a man between 70 and 80 years old with COVID-19, enrolled during active disease. The chain employs TRBV7-3 and TRBJ1-2; 7 positions agree with TRBD1. The sequencing input was peripheral blood. CDR3 DNA: TGTGCCAGCAGAAAAGACAGGGCGGACTATGGCTACACCTTC. It codes for CASRKDRADYGYTF.